The 20 T cell receptor beta chains given below trace back to one sample, sequenced in a study of patients and donors after allogeneic stem cell transplantation (dated by TCRdb to the early 2020s). Library preparation was by RT-PCR. Sequencer: NextSeq 550. The public reads were quality trimmed at Q25 with fastp and then assembled into clones with MiXCR by TCRdb, keeping productive beta chains. Records with the same CDR3 protein are collapsed into one entry carrying the most frequent genes and DNA. Recorded for this sample are approximately 200,000 distinct CDR3 sequences; around two fifths of them occurred a single time. 33% of the sample is taken by the ten largest. Sequenced material: blood, either unsorted or a sorted T cell fraction (not recorded which). The receptors come from a human donor who was either an allogeneic HSCT recipient or a stem cell or donor lymphocyte infusion donor (not recorded which). It is not recorded whose cells these are; they may come from a transplant donor.

V and J are TRBV7-6 and TRBJ1-1; D may be TRBD1 (5 bases). Germline lookup yields CDR1 SGHVS and CDR2 FNYEAQ. The CDR3 is 17 residues long. Between the trimmed V and J ends, which lost 5 bases and 1 base, there was a span of 20 bases. CDR3 coding DNA: TGTGCCAGCAGCAGCGTGGTGGGGGTAGGGTCGAACACTGAAGCTTTCTTT. The encoded protein is CASSSVVGVGSNTEAFF.

Only a few counts were recorded for this clonotype. This chain joins TRBV21-1 and TRBJ1-1; TRBD1, the table's D call, was not compared with the DNA. TRBV21-1 is recorded as a pseudogene. The CDR3 runs 17 residues. CDR3 nucleotide sequence: TGTGCCAGCAGCAAGGCTCTGGACAGGGTCCGGAACACTGAAGCTTTCTTT. Translated: CASSKALDRVRNTEAFF.

The chain employs TRBV5-4 and TRBJ2-7; 7 bases line up with TRBD2. Germline V gives CDR1 SGHNT, CDR2 YYREEE (reference sequence). The CDR3 covers 13 residues. The V and J ends lost 0 bases and 6 bases, in that order; junction bases with no gene match: 3. In DNA, the CDR3 is TGTGCCAGCAGCTTGGTACTAGCGAGCGAGCAGTACTTC. Translated: CASSLVLASEQYF.

The chain recombines TRBV3-1 with TRBJ1-5; a weak D match, TRBD1 (5 bases). The CDR3 has 15 amino acids. In germline, CDR1 is LGHDT, CDR2 YNNKEL (reference sequence). V gave up 3 bases and J gave up 0 bases, with 9 bases separating them. The CDR3 loop reads CASSQGGNSNQPQHF. CDR3 coding DNA: TGTGCCAGCAGCCAGGGGGGTAATAGCAATCAGCCCCAGCATTTT.

This clonotype was counted a few times. The chain links TRBV29-1 to TRBJ2-2, with D unclear. This CDR3 region has 18 residues. Germline CDR1 is SQVTM and CDR2 is ANQGSEA. The ends were cut back, 1 base at V and 0 bases at J, with 18 bases in the middle. For the CDR3, the DNA is TGCAGCGTTGAAGTAGTTCTAACGCCAGGCGCGAACACCGGGGAGCTGTTTTTT. It translates to CSVEVVLTPGANTGELFF.

The chain carries TRBV27 and TRBJ2-1; 7 bases map to TRBD1. With 5 bases clipped from V and 4 bases from J, the junction kept 11 bases outside the gene matches. The germline gives CDR1 MNHEY, CDR2 SMNVEV (reference sequence). This CDR3 is 16 amino acids long. The CDR3 DNA reads TGTGCCAGCAGTGCCCCCGGGACAGTTGGTTACAATGAGCAGTTCTTC. Residues: CASSAPGTVGYNEQFF.

The sample holds one count of this clonotype. V and J are TRBV6-6 and TRBJ2-7; D gene ambiguous. V shed 2 bases and J shed 0 bases, with 8 bases lying between them. CDR3 length: 14 residues. Germline CDR1 is MNHNY and CDR2 is SVGAGI (reference sequence). CDR3 coding DNA: TGTGCCAGCAGTTACCGGGCGGACTCCTACGAGCAGTACTTC. It codes for CASSYRADSYEQYF.

The chain combines TRBV6-6 with TRBJ2-7, with 12 bases matching TRBD2. This CDR3 is built from 15 residues. CDR1 and CDR2 from the germline V gene are MNHNY and SVGAGI (reference sequence). Trimming removed 6 bases from V and 2 bases from J; junction bases left unmatched: 5. CDR3 residues: CASRPRLAGAYEQYF. The CDR3 DNA is TGTGCCAGCAGACCCCGACTAGCGGGGGCCTACGAGCAGTACTTC.

This chain joins TRBV5-1 and TRBJ1-2; the D is unclear. The CDR3 has 12 residues. Trimming pared 3 bases from V and 3 bases from J, leaving 6 bases between. In germline, CDR1 is SGHRS, CDR2 YFSETQ. The CDR3 DNA reads as TGCGCCAGCAGCTCCGAACACTATGGCTACACCTTC. Its translation is CASSSEHYGYTF.

The chain recombines TRBV11-2 with TRBJ1-6; 7 bases fit TRBD1. This CDR3 is built from 15 residues. V gave up 5 bases and J gave up 7 bases; unmatched junction bases: 8. Per the germline V gene, CDR1 is SGHAT and CDR2 is FQNNGV. The CDR3: CASSPYRGNNSPLHF. CDR3 coding DNA: TGTGCCAGCAGCCCCTACAGGGGTAACAATTCACCCCTCCACTTT.

About this clonotype: The junction differs from germline at one of its ends, possibly a read error. The chain carries TRBV7-7 and TRBJ2-7, with 8 nucleotides matching TRBD1. Per the germline V gene, CDR1 is SSHAT and CDR2 is FNYEAQ (reference sequence). The CDR3 is 15 residues long. CDR3 sequence: CASSLGQGPSYEQYF. DNA for the CDR3: TGTGCTAGCAGCTTAGGACAGGGCCCATCCTACGAGCAGTACTTC.

This clonotype was recorded only once. V and J are TRBV12-3 or TRBV12-4 and TRBJ1-6; D uncertain. This CDR3 has 13 amino acids. The V end was cut by 7 bases, the J end by 9 bases, with 13 bases between. CDR3 nucleotide sequence: TGTGCCAGCACCGCTAGCCCGGGTTCACCCCTCCACTTT. Its protein is CASTASPGSPLHF.

The CDR3 here is CSVLQGQETQYF. In DNA, the CDR3 is TGCAGCGTCCTACAGGGTCAAGAGACCCAGTACTTC. The V gene is TRBV29-1, the J gene TRBJ2-5, with a tentative D call TRBD1 (6 bases). The CDR3 extends over 12 amino acids. CDR1 SQVTM and CDR2 ANQGSEA come from the germline V gene. V gave up 6 bases and J gave up 2 bases, with 10 bases separating them.

Concerning this clonotype itself: Relative to the germline gene, one junction end is altered; a read error may explain this. The chain links TRBV11-2 to TRBJ2-2; the match to TRBD2 covers 11 bases. The CDR3 extends over 16 amino acids. Germline-derived CDR1 and CDR2 are SGHAT and FQNNGV. CDR3 protein: CTSSLRLAGNTGELFF. In nucleotides, the CDR3 is TGTACCAGCAGCTTAAGACTAGCGGGAAACACCGGGGAGCTGTTTTTT.

The chain combines TRBV12-3 or TRBV12-4 with TRBJ2-1; TRBD2 matches 11 bases. This CDR3 comprises 15 residues. V shed 6 bases, J shed 7 bases, and the junction held 8 bases outside the gene matches. CDR3: CASRYGTSGVNEQFF. The CDR3 DNA is TGTGCCAGCAGATATGGGACTAGCGGAGTTAATGAGCAGTTCTTC.

This clonotype was seen a single time. The chain couples TRBV5-1 to TRBJ1-1; D ambiguous. The V end lost 3 bases, the J end lost 0 bases, and 6 bases lay between the germline ends. CDR3 size: 13 residues. The germline gives CDR1 SGHRS, CDR2 YFSETQ. The CDR3 protein is CASSWKLNTEAFF. CDR3 coding DNA: TGCGCCAGCAGCTGGAAATTGAACACTGAAGCTTTCTTT.

This sequence joins TRBV7-9 and TRBJ1-3; tentatively, D is TRBD1 (5 bases). The CDR3 has 14 residues. Germline V gene lookup returns CDR1 SEHNR and CDR2 FQNEAQ (reference sequence). Trimming cost V 6 bases and J 2 bases, with 11 bases left between them. CDR3 DNA: TGTGCCAGCAGGGGGTCAGGGACTGGAAACACCATATATTTT. Translation gives CASRGSGTGNTIYF. The complete variable domain, with remaining parts taken from reference TRBV7-9 and TRBJ1-3, reads DTGVSQNPRHKITKRGQNVTFRCDPISEHNRLYWYRQTLGQGPEFLTYFQNEAQLEKSRLLSDRFSAERPKGSFSTLEIQRTEQGDSAMYLCASRGSGTGNTIYFGEGSWLTVV.

This clonotype was observed a few times. This sequence joins TRBV29-1 and TRBJ1-1; tentatively, D is TRBD1 (6 bases). V lost 6 bases to trimming and J lost 6 bases, with 23 bases between them. CDR3 size: 15 residues. Germline CDR1 is SQVTM and CDR2 is ANQGSEA. DNA of the CDR3: TGCAGCGTAATAAAGGGGGACACCAATATCGCTGAAGCTTTCTTT. Encoded protein: CSVIKGDTNIAEAFF.

This clonotype was seen only a few times. The chain carries TRBV12-3 or TRBV12-4 and TRBJ1-2; 8 positions agree with TRBD1. The CDR3 contains 13 residues. V lost 2 bases, J lost 8 bases, and 4 bases stayed unmatched. The CDR3 DNA is TGTGCCAGCAGTTTAAGACAGGGGACCGGCTACACCTTC. Translating it yields CASSLRQGTGYTF.

About this clonotype: The conserved phenylalanine or tryptophan normally closing the CDR3 is absent here, so this likely arose from a read error. The rearrangement joins TRBV12-3 or TRBV12-4 to TRBJ2-7; D gene uncertain. CDR3 length: 13 residues. The V end lost 2 bases, the J end lost 0 bases, and 5 bases lay between the germline ends. CDR3 region: CASSLTFSYEQYS. The DNA of the CDR3 is TGTGCCAGCAGTTTAACATTCTCCTACGAGCAGTACTCC.